These T cell receptor beta chains were read from a single sample in a study of T cell responses to AZD1222 COVID-19 vaccine. The data were produced by immunoSEQ multiplex PCR, yet TCRdb's version contains in-frame clones alone and is incomplete. In the table there are 100,000 to 150,000 clones, about nine tenths of which are singletons. Material: peripheral blood, obtained on day 0 of AZD1222 vaccination. The source of these receptors is an adult in good health. CDR3s include the opening cysteine and the closing phenylalanine or tryptophan. A D gene is named only where the DNA matches it firmly. Size values are once, few and many counts, or a class for expanded clones, and some rows have none.

J | V | size | D | DNA | CDR3
TRBJ1-3 | TRBV7-2 | NA | NA | TGTGCCAGCAACTTACAGGGAGTCACTGGAAACACCATATATTTT | CASNLQGVTGNTIYF
TRBJ1-4 | TRBV10-3 | NA | NA | TGTGCCATCAGTGAGTCAAGTGTTTCGGGGAATGAAAAACTGTTTTTT | CAISESSVSGNEKLFF
TRBJ2-7 | TRBV6-1 | once | NA | TGTGCCAGCAGTGAATTGGGCAGGGGGGGTTCCGAGCAGTACTTC | CASSELGRGGSEQYF
TRBJ2-5 | TRBV14 | NA | NA | TGTGCCAGCAGCCAAGCGGGGGAGACCCAGTACTTC | CASSQAGETQYF
TRBJ1-5 | TRBV27 | NA | NA | TGTGCCAGCCGCCCTGGGGGCCATAGCAATCAGCCCCAGCATTTT | CASRPGGHSNQPQHF
TRBJ2-7 | TRBV6-5 | NA | NA | TGTGCCAGCAGATACTTTAGGACGGATAATTACGAGCAGTACTTC | CASRYFRTDNYEQYF
TRBJ1-6 | TRBV2 | NA | NA | TGTGCCAGCAGTGAAGGGGAACAGGGCGGTTCACCCCTCCACTTT | CASSEGEQGGSPLHF
TRBJ2-3 | TRBV11-3 | NA | TRBD1 | TGTGCCAGCAGCCGGACAGGAGATACGCAGTATTTT | CASSRTGDTQYF
TRBJ2-3 | TRBV5-5 | NA | NA | TGTGCCAGCAGCCCGCCTGTGCAGGGGCGCACAGATACGCAGTATTTT | CASSPPVQGRTDTQYF
TRBJ1-4 | TRBV6-5 | once | NA | TGTGCCAGCAGCTGGACCGCCTTTAATGAAAAACTGTTTTTT | CASSWTAFNEKLFF
TRBJ1-4 | TRBV18 | NA | NA | TGTGCCAGCTCATCCGGATTCAGTGGGGGGAAACTGTTTTTT | CASSSGFSGGKLFF
TRBJ1-1 | TRBV12-3/TRBV12-4 | NA | NA | NA | CASSWGQGASFF
TRBJ2-1 | TRBV13 | NA | NA | TGTGCCAGCACCTGGAGAGGGGTCCTATACAATGAGCAGTTCTTC | CASTWRGVLYNEQFF
TRBJ2-3 | TRBV27 | NA | NA | TGTGCCAGCAGTTTAAATAGCCCAAGGGATACGCAGTATTTT | CASSLNSPRDTQYF
TRBJ1-2 | TRBV11-2 | NA | NA | TGTGCCAGCAGCTCCGAATCACACGACTATGGCTACACCTTC | CASSSESHDYGYTF
TRBJ2-5 | TRBV5-1 | NA | TRBD2 | TGCGCCAGCAGCTTCTTAGCGGGCGGAACAATTCAAGAGACCCAGTACTTC | CASSFLAGGTIQETQYF
TRBJ2-7 | TRBV5-1 | NA | NA | TGCGCCAGCAGCGTAGGACAGTCTCTCGGGGGGGAGCAGTACTTC | CASSVGQSLGGEQYF
TRBJ2-3 | TRBV20-1 | NA | NA | TGCAGTGCTAGTCTCCAACAAGATACGCAGTATTTT | CSASLQQDTQYF
TRBJ1-2 | TRBV7-2 | NA | TRBD1 | TGTGCCAGCAGCTTAGCACAGGGGGCCTATGGCTACACCTTC | CASSLAQGAYGYTF
TRBJ1-1 | TRBV10-3 | NA | NA | TGTGCCATCCGCCAGACCCCGAACACTGAAGCTTTCTTT | CAIRQTPNTEAFF
TRBJ2-7 | TRBV30 | NA | NA | TGTGCCGGCAGTAGGAGCTCCTACGAGCAGTACTTC | CAGSRSSYEQYF
TRBJ1-5 | TRBV18 | NA | NA | TGTGCCAGCTCACCTCGGACAGCGGACAATCAGCCCCAGCATTTT | CASSPRTADNQPQHF
TRBJ2-7 | TRBV20-1 | NA | TRBD1 | TGCAGTGCTAGTATGCGACAGGGGGCCCACGAGCAGTACTTC | CSASMRQGAHEQYF
TRBJ1-1 | TRBV11-3 | NA | NA | TGTGCCAGCAGCTTATTACCCGGGGGGGAAGCTTTCTTT | CASSLLPGGEAFF
TRBJ2-3 | TRBV5-1 | NA | TRBD2 | TGCGCCAGCAGCGAGGGACTAGCGGGGACAGATACGCAGTATTTT | CASSEGLAGTDTQYF
TRBJ1-6 | TRBV25-1 | NA | NA | TGTGCCAGCAATGACCGGGACGGATATAATTCACCCCTCCACTTT | CASNDRDGYNSPLHF